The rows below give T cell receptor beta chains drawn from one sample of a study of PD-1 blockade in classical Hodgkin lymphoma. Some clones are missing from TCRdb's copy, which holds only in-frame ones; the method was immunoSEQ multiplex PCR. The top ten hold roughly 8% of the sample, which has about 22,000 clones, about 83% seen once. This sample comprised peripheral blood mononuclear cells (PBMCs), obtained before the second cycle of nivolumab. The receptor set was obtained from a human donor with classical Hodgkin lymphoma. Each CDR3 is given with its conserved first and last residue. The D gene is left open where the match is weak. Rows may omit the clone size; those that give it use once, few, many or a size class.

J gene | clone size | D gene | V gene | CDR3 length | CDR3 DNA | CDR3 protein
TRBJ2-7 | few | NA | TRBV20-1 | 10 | TGCAGTGCTGGGAGTCCAGAGCAGTACTTC | CSAGSPEQYF
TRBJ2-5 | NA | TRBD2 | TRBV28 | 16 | TGTGCCAGCAGTTCGGGACTAGCGGGAGTAGGAGAGACCCAGTACTTC | CASSSGLAGVGETQYF
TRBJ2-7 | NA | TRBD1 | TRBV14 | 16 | TGTGCCAGCAGCCAAGGGATGGGGACAGGGGCCTACGGGCAGTACTTC | CASSQGMGTGAYGQYF
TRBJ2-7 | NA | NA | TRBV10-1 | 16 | TGCGCCAGCAGTGAGGGTTCGGGCCCGCTCTCCTACGAGCAGTACTTC | CASSEGSGPLSYEQYF
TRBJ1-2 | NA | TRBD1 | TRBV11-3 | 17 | TGTGCCAGCAGCCCGGACAGGGGGCGCAGCGCTAACTATGGCTACACCTTC | CASSPDRGRSANYGYTF
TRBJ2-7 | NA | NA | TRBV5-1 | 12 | TGCGCCAGCAGCTTGCATGGTTACGAGCAGTACTTC | CASSLHGYEQYF
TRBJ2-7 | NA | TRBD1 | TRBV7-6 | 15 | TGTGCCAGCAGCGCGACCGGGACAGGGTATGGCGAGCAGTACTTC | CASSATGTGYGEQYF
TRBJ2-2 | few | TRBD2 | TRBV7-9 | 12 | TGTCTGGCGGGAGAGGTTGCCGGGGAGCTGTTTTTT | CLAGEVAGELFF
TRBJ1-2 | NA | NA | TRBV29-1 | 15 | TGCAGCGTTGATGCTCTCGGCAGTTTTAACTATGGCTACACCTTC | CSVDALGSFNYGYTF
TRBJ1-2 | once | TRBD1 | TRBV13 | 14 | TGTGCCAGCAGAACTCCGGGACAGGGGTTTGGCTACACCTTC | CASRTPGQGFGYTF
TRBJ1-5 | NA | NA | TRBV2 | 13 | TGTGCCAGCGGGATTACGGCCCATCAGCCCCAGCATTTT | CASGITAHQPQHF
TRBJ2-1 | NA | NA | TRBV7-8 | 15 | TGTGCCAGCAGCTCCCCAGGTCACCCGAGCGATGAGCAGTTCTTC | CASSSPGHPSDEQFF
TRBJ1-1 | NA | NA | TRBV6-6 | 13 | TGTGCCAGCAGTTCTGTACAGAACACTGAAGCTTTCTTT | CASSSVQNTEAFF
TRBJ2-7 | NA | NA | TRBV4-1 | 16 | TGCGCCAGCAGCCAGGGGCCTTGGACTGACTCCTACGAGCAGTACTTC | CASSQGPWTDSYEQYF
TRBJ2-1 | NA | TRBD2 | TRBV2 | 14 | TGTGCCAGCAGTTCTTGGGGGGGGATGAATGAGCAGTTCTTC | CASSSWGGMNEQFF
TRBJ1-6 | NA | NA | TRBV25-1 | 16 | TGTGCCAGCAGTGAATATAAAGGGTTGGGTAATTCACCCCTCCACTTT | CASSEYKGLGNSPLHF
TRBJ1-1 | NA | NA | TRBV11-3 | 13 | TGTGCCAGCAGCTCCCCACGAGCCCCAGAAGCTTTCTTT | CASSSPRAPEAFF
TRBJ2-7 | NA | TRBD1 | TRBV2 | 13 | TGTGCCAGCAGTGGGACAGGGGAGGGCGAGCAGTACTTC | CASSGTGEGEQYF
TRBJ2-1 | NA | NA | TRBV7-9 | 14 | TGTGCCAGCAGCTACGCCCTCTTGGGGGGTGAGCAGTTCTTC | CASSYALLGGEQFF
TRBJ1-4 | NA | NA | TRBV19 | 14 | TGTGCCAGTAGTATAGTTTCACAGACGGAAAAACTGTTTTTT | CASSIVSQTEKLFF
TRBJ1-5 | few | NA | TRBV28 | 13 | TGTGCCAGCAGTTTAAAGGGTTGGGAGCCCCAGCATTTT | CASSLKGWEPQHF
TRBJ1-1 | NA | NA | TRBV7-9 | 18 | TGTGCCAGCAGCTTAGAGAGGGACTTCCCGGGAGCAAACACTGAAGCTTTCTTT | CASSLERDFPGANTEAFF
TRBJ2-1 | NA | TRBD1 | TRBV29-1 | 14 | TGCAGCGTCCCGGGACAGGGGGCCCCCAATGAGCAGTTCTTC | CSVPGQGAPNEQFF
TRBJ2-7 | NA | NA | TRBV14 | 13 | TGTGCCAGCAGCCCGGACTGGTACTACGAGCAGTACTTC | CASSPDWYYEQYF
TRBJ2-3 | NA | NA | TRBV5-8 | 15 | TGTGCCAGCAGCTTTACGTGGGACGGCACAGATACGCAGTATTTT | CASSFTWDGTDTQYF
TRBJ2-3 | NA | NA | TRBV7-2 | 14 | TGTGCCAGCAGTTTAGAACCGTTCACAGATACGCAGTATTTT | CASSLEPFTDTQYF
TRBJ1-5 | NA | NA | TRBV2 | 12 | TGTGCCAGCACCCCCTTACTTCAGCCCCAGCATTTT | CASTPLLQPQHF
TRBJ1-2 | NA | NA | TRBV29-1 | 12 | TGCAGCGTTCGGCAGGGGACATATGGCTACACCTTC | CSVRQGTYGYTF
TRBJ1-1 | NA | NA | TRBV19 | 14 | TGTGCCAGTAGCCCACAGGGAGGGGACACTGAAGCTTTCTTT | CASSPQGGDTEAFF
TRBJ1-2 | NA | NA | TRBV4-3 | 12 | TGCGCCAGCAGCCAAGCCGGGTGGGGCTACACCTTC | CASSQAGWGYTF
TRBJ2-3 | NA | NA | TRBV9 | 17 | TGTGCCAGCAGCGTAAATCCTAGCTGGAGGGGAGCAGATACGCAGTATTTT | CASSVNPSWRGADTQYF
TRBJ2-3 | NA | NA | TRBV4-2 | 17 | TGTGCCAGCAGCCAAGTAGGGGTCGCTGGTGTGTTTGATACGCAGTATTTT | CASSQVGVAGVFDTQYF
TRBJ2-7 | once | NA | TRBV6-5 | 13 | TGTGCCAGCAGTTACCAAATTACTTACGAGCAGTACTTC | CASSYQITYEQYF
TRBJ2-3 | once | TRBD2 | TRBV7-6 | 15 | TGTGCCAGCAGCCCGACTAGCGGAGGGATGGATACGCAGTATTTT | CASSPTSGGMDTQYF
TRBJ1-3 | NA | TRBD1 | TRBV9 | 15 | TGTGCCAGCAGCGTAGGACAGGGGTTCGGAAACACCATATATTTT | CASSVGQGFGNTIYF
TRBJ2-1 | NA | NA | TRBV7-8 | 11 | TGTGCCAGCAGCTTAGTAAATGAGCAGTTCTTC | CASSLVNEQFF
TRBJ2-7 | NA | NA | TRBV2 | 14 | TGTGCCAGCAGTGAAGCGTGGCGGTCCTACGAGCAGTACTTC | CASSEAWRSYEQYF
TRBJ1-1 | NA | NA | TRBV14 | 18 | TGTGCCAGCAGCCAAGAAAGGCTACCATGGACCTTGAACACTGAAGCTTTCTTT | CASSQERLPWTLNTEAFF
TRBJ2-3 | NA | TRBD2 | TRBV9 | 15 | TGTGCCAGCAGGAGGCGGGAGCGGGTCACAGATACGCAGTATTTT | CASRRRERVTDTQYF
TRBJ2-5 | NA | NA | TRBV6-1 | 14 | TGTGCCAGCAGTGGGGACTGGCTGTTGGAGACCCAGTACTTC | CASSGDWLLETQYF
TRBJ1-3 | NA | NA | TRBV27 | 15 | TGTGCCAGCAGCTTATCGTTTCACTCTGGAAACACCATATATTTT | CASSLSFHSGNTIYF
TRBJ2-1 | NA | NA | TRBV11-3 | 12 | TGTGCCAGCAGCAGGAGGGGGAATGAGCAGTTCTTC | CASSRRGNEQFF
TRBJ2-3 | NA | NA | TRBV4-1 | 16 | TGCGCCAGCAGCCAAGATGGGGAGCGGCTCACAGATACGCAGTATTTT | CASSQDGERLTDTQYF
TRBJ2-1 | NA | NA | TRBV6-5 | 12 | TGTGCCAGCAGTTACTCTGCTAATGAGCAGTTCTTC | CASSYSANEQFF
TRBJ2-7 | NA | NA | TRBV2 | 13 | TGTGCCAGCAGTTACGGACCGAGCTACGAGCAGTACTTC | CASSYGPSYEQYF
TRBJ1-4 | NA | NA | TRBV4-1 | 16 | TGCGCCAGCAGCCGGGCGGGCCCACTAGCGGGGGAAAAACTGTTTTTT | CASSRAGPLAGEKLFF
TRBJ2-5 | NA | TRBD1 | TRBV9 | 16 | TGTGCCAGCAGCGTTTCCGGGACAGGGGGCTTTGAGACCCAGTACTTC | CASSVSGTGGFETQYF
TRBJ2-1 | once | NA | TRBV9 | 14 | TGTGCCAGCAGTGCGGGGAGCCTAGGCAATGAGCAGTTCTTC | CASSAGSLGNEQFF
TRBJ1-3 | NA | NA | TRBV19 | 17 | TGTGCCAGTAGTACACTCATGGGGACCGCGAGGGGAAACACCATATATTTT | CASSTLMGTARGNTIYF
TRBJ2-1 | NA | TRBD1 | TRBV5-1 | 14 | TGCGCCAGCAGCGAGGACAGGGACTGGAATGAGCAGTTCTTC | CASSEDRDWNEQFF
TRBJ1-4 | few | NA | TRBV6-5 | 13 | TGTGCCAGCAGTTGGAGGGCGTCAGAAAAACTGTTTTTT | CASSWRASEKLFF